Presented here are 20 T cell receptor beta chains from one specimen sequenced in a study of cytomegalovirus exposure and HLA in healthy donors. PCR employed 60 Vbeta and 13 Jbeta primers. TCRdb's copy holds only in-frame clones and misses some; the assay was immunoSEQ multiplex PCR. The sample lists 200,000 to 250,000 clones; about 75% were seen once. Specimen: PBMCs. Every receptor here comes from a woman aged 30 to 39 in good health and CMV-seronegative.

This chain links TRBV11-2 with TRBJ1-2; 7 bases map to TRBD1. CDR1 SGHAT and CDR2 FQNNGV come from the germline V gene. The CDR3 is 15 residues long. The junction had 7 bases not matched to a gene; V was cut back by 1 base and J by 5 bases. CDR3 region: CASSLADRVLYGYTF. The CDR3 DNA reads as TGTGCCAGCAGCTTAGCCGACAGGGTTTTGTATGGCTACACCTTC.

The V gene is TRBV6-4, the J gene TRBJ1-3; D remains unclear. CDR3 length equals 10 residues. Germline V gene lookup returns CDR1 MRHNA and CDR2 SNTAGT. This CDR3 is CLASGNTIYF. The DNA of the CDR3 is TGTCTGGCCTCTGGAAACACCATATATTTT.

The chain employs TRBV19 and TRBJ2-7; D is unclear. Germline CDR1 reads LNHDA; CDR2 reads SQIVND (reference sequence). The germline V and J ends were trimmed by 5 bases and 4 bases, with 12 bases remaining between them. The CDR3 sequence is 13 residues long. This CDR3 reads CASSSSGYYEQYF. The CDR3 DNA sequence: TGTGCCAGTAGTTCCAGTGGTTATTACGAGCAGTACTTC.

This chain links TRBV4-1 with TRBJ1-3; 7 bases map to TRBD1. This CDR3 is built from 14 residues. Per the germline V gene, CDR1 is MGHRA and CDR2 is YSYEKL. Germline trimming cut 4 bases from V and 2 bases from J; bases unmatched to any gene: 2. CDR3 sequence: CASSPGQAGNTIYF. The DNA for the CDR3 is TGCGCCAGCAGCCCTGGACAGGCTGGAAACACCATATATTTT.

The chain is built from TRBV19 and TRBJ2-1, with 7 bases that match TRBD2. Trimming at V came to 1 base and at J to 5 bases, leaving 5 bases not matched to a gene. The CDR3 is 15 residues long. Germline CDR1 reads LNHDA; CDR2 reads SQIVND (reference sequence). DNA for the CDR3: TGTGCCAGTAGTATAGGCGGACTAGGGGACAATGAGCAGTTCTTC. Its protein product is CASSIGGLGDNEQFF. The variable domain in full, completed from reference TRBV19 and TRBJ2-1, reads DGGITQSPKYLFRKEGQNVTLSCEQNLNHDAMYWYRQDPGQGLRLIYYSQIVNDFQKGDIAEGYSVSREKKESFPLTVTSAQKNPTAFYLCASSIGGLGDNEQFFGPGTRLTVL.

The chain joins TRBV11-2 to TRBJ2-7; D gene ambiguous. V dropped 4 bases and J dropped 3 bases, with 19 bases sitting between them. There are 16 residues in the CDR3. Germline assignment: CDR1 SGHAT and CDR2 FQNNGV. The CDR3 coding sequence is TGTGCCAGCAGCTCCATGATCAGGCCGGTGGGCTACGAGCAGTACTTC. This encodes CASSSMIRPVGYEQYF.

J is TRBJ1-2 and V is TRBV5-1; TRBD1 matches 9 bases. This CDR3 is built from 14 residues. The germline gives CDR1 SGHRS, CDR2 YFSETQ. V lost 0 bases, J lost 8 bases, and 5 bases stayed unmatched. CDR3: CASSLEGTGTGYTF. The CDR3 bases are TGCGCCAGCAGCTTGGAAGGGACAGGGACCGGCTACACCTTC.

This clone was seen more than once but under ten times. The CDR3 DNA reads TGTGCCAGCAGGGGTGACAGGGGGTCGGGGAATGAGCAGTACTTC. Residues: CASRGDRGSGNEQYF. This chain joins TRBV6-1 and TRBJ2-7; 9 bases are shared with TRBD1. This CDR3 comprises 15 residues. V shed 6 bases and J 7 bases; nucleotides not matched to a gene: 13. The germline CDR1 and CDR2 sequences are MNHNS and SASEGT.

The CDR3: CASSLVGLGQDGYTF. CDR3 coding DNA: TGCGCCAGCAGCTTGGTCGGGTTGGGGCAGGATGGCTACACCTTC. The chain links TRBV5-1 to TRBJ1-2, with D maybe TRBD1 (5 bases). Germline V gene data show CDR1 as SGHRS and CDR2 as YFSETQ. CDR3 length: 15 amino acids. Trimming removed 0 bases from V and 6 bases from J, with 15 bases in between.

The chain links TRBV10-1 to TRBJ2-7, with 10 positions matching TRBD1. The CDR3 is made up of 14 amino acids. Germline CDR1 is WNHNN and CDR2 is SYGVQD (reference sequence). The J segment lost 5 bases and the V segment lost 0 bases, leaving 1 base of the junction unmatched. The CDR3 nucleotides read TGCGCCAGCAGTGAGTCGACAGGGGGCAACGAGCAGTACTTC. Protein product: CASSESTGGNEQYF.

This chain uses TRBV10-1 with TRBJ2-7; 11 nucleotides agree with TRBD2. The CDR3 is 14 residues long. CDR1 is WNHNN and CDR2 is SYGVQD in the germline V gene (reference sequence). Trimming took 6 bases from V and 3 from J; bases not matched to a gene: 4. The CDR3 bases are TGCGCCAGCAGCGCCGGGACTAGCGGCTACGAGCAGTACTTC. It codes for CASSAGTSGYEQYF.

The chain couples TRBV11-3 to TRBJ2-1; tentative D call: TRBD2 (7 bases). In germline, CDR1 is SGHNT, CDR2 YENEEA. The CDR3 length is 13 residues. Trimming shortened V by 6 bases and J by 7 bases, and 13 bases separated the two germline ends. This CDR3 is CASSGGARNEQFF. CDR3 DNA sequence: TGTGCCAGCAGTGGGGGGGCGCGGAATGAGCAGTTCTTC.

This chain connects TRBV30 to TRBJ2-3; D is undetermined. The CDR3 consists of 11 residues. CDR1 and CDR2 from the germline V gene are GTSNPN and SVGIG (reference sequence). V gave up 2 bases and J gave up 6 bases, with 6 bases separating them. The CDR3 loop is CAWSRADTQYF. In DNA, the CDR3 is TGTGCCTGGAGTCGAGCTGATACGCAGTATTTT.

This clone was observed a single time. J is TRBJ2-1 and V is TRBV6-4; 11 nucleotides agree with TRBD2. Germline lookup yields CDR1 MRHNA and CDR2 SNTAGT. The CDR3 extends over 15 amino acids. V dropped 5 bases and J dropped 5; count of bases not matched to a gene: 5. CDR3 DNA: TGTGCCAGCAGTAAACTAGCGGGAGTCGACAATGAGCAGTTCTTC. It translates to CASSKLAGVDNEQFF.

The chain links TRBV7-2 to TRBJ2-1; D unresolved. Trimming stripped 5 bases from V and 4 bases from J, with 9 bases between. CDR1 and CDR2 from the germline V gene are SGHTA and FQGNSA. The CDR3 covers 13 residues. The CDR3 is CASSPTNYNEQFF. CDR3 nucleotide sequence: TGTGCCAGCAGCCCTACTAATTACAATGAGCAGTTCTTC.

This chain links TRBV11-2 with TRBJ2-5, with a possible D match to TRBD2 (5 bases). Trimming pared 5 bases from V and 2 bases from J, leaving 12 bases between. The germline V gene encodes CDR1 SGHAT and CDR2 FQNNGV. The CDR3 has 14 residues. CDR3 coding DNA: TGTGCCAGCAGCCCCCGAGGAGGTCAAGAGACCCAGTACTTC. This translates into CASSPRGGQETQYF.

This chain links TRBV5-4 with TRBJ2-3; 7 bases line up with TRBD1. Losses at the gene ends were 3 bases for V and 4 bases for J; bases not matched to a gene: 8. This CDR3 is built from 15 residues. The germline gives CDR1 SGHNT, CDR2 YYREEE (reference sequence). Here the CDR3 reads CASSSPQGNADTQYF. The CDR3, as DNA: TGTGCCAGCAGCTCGCCACAGGGGAACGCAGATACGCAGTATTTT.

The chain links TRBV2 to TRBJ1-2; D call uncertain. Deletions cut 6 bases from V and 4 bases from J, with 15 bases between. This CDR3 has 14 amino acids. Germline V lookup: CDR1 SNHLY, CDR2 FYNNEI. The CDR3 loop is CASSVSAGTYGYTF. The DNA for the CDR3 is TGTGCCAGCAGCGTTTCGGCGGGAACCTATGGCTACACCTTC.

This clone came up a few times. V usage is TRBV21-1 and J usage is TRBJ1-1. TRBV21-1 is shown as a pseudogene. This CDR3 has 14 amino acids. The CDR3 protein is CASTTGDGNTEAFF. The CDR3 coding sequence is TGTGCCAGCACCACGGGAGATGGGAACACTGAAGCTTTCTTT.

The sample holds one count of this clone. V and J are TRBV6-1 and TRBJ2-1, with 14 positions matching TRBD2. This CDR3 is 14 amino acids long. With 6 bases clipped from V and 7 bases from J, the junction kept 2 bases outside the gene matches. Germline CDR1 reads MNHNS; CDR2 reads SASEGT. The CDR3 sequence: CASSGTSGSNEQFF. The CDR3 nucleotides are TGTGCCAGCAGCGGGACTAGCGGGAGTAATGAGCAGTTCTTC.